This entry lists 27 T cell receptor beta chains sequenced from one sample in a study of technical replicates of blood from several donors. Only in-frame clones appear in the TCRdb table, and some are missing; sequencing was by immunoSEQ multiplex PCR. The sample consists of approximately 85,000 clones, nearly 95% of them appearing once. Sequenced material: T cells isolated from PBMCs. The receptors were gathered from a human donor in good health.

The chain employs TRBV5-1 and TRBJ1-3; D remains unclear. V lost 0 bases, J lost 0 bases, and 7 bases lay in between. There are 15 residues in the CDR3. Germline CDR1 and CDR2: SGHRS and YFSETQ. For the CDR3, the DNA is TGCGCCAGCAGCTTGGACAGATACTCTGGAAACACCATATATTTT. Translated, it gives CASSLDRYSGNTIYF.

For the CDR3, the DNA is TGCGCCAGCAGCCAAGGGGAGGGGCCAGATACGCAGTATTTT. This encodes CASSQGEGPDTQYF. The chain couples TRBV4-1 to TRBJ2-3, with TRBD2 identical over 7 bases. The CDR3 covers 14 residues. V shed 1 base and J 4 bases; nucleotides not matched to a gene: 2. Germline V gene sequence: CDR1 MGHRA, CDR2 YSYEKL.

The gene calls are TRBV6-5 and TRBJ1-5; 7 bases are shared with TRBD1. Trimming cost V 7 bases and J 4 bases; bases outside gene matches: 7. Looked up from germline, CDR1 is MNHEY and CDR2 is SVGAGI. This CDR3 is built from 14 residues. The CDR3 DNA reads TGTGCCAGCAAGCAGTCAGGGGGGAATCAGCCCCAGCATTTT. As protein: CASKQSGGNQPQHF.

J is TRBJ1-4 and V is TRBV9; D remains ambiguous. Trimming shortened V by 4 bases and J by 0 bases, and 13 bases separated the two germline ends. This CDR3 comprises 16 residues. Germline loops: CDR1 SGDLS, CDR2 YYNGEE. CDR3 coding DNA: TGTGCCAGCAGCCTCCTGGCAGGTGCAACTAATGAAAAACTGTTTTTT. It specifies CASSLLAGATNEKLFF. Combining the CDR3 with reference TRBV9 and TRBJ1-4 gives the whole variable domain DSGVTQTPKHLITATGQRVTLRCSPRSGDLSVYWYQQSLDQGLQFLIQYYNGEERAKGNILERFSAQQFPDLHSELNLSSLELGDSALYFCASSLLAGATNEKLFFGSGTQLSVL.

The J gene is TRBJ2-7, the V gene TRBV11-3; TRBD1 matches at 7 bases. J gave up 5 bases and V 2 bases, and 12 bases lay outside the gene matches. The CDR3 covers 16 residues. Germline CDR1 reads SGHNT; CDR2 reads YENEEA. For the CDR3, the DNA is TGTGCCAGCAGCTTACCCGTCATGACAGGGAACCACGAGCAGTACTTC. Translated: CASSLPVMTGNHEQYF. The complete variable domain, with remaining parts taken from reference TRBV11-3 and TRBJ2-7, reads EAGVVQSPRYKIIEKKQPVAFWCNPISGHNTLYWYLQNLGQGPELLIRYENEEAVDDSQLPKDRFSAERLKGVDSTLKIQPAELGDSAVYLCASSLPVMTGNHEQYFGPGTRLTVT.

The chain employs TRBV2 and TRBJ1-2; 7 nucleotides align to TRBD1. The V gene end was trimmed by 5 bases and the J gene end by 2 bases; junction bases not matched to a gene: 2. Germline CDR1 reads SNHLY; CDR2 reads FYNNEI. This CDR3 spans 13 amino acids. In nucleotides, the CDR3 is TGTGCCAGCAGTCGGGACAGCAACTATGGCTACACCTTC. Protein: CASSRDSNYGYTF.

V usage is TRBV5-6 and J usage is TRBJ2-5; D may be TRBD2 (5 bases). The V end was cut by 0 bases, the J end by 3 bases, with 6 bases between. The germline gives CDR1 SGHDT, CDR2 YYEEEE. The CDR3 is 13 residues long. The CDR3 DNA reads as TGTGCCAGCAGCTTGGGGCGGGAAGAGACCCAGTACTTC. Translated, it gives CASSLGREETQYF.

The J gene is TRBJ2-7, the V gene TRBV5-6, with D perhaps TRBD1 (7 bases). This CDR3 contains 17 residues. Between the trimmed V and J ends, which lost 3 bases and 0 bases, there was a span of 19 bases. Germline lookup yields CDR1 SGHDT and CDR2 YYEEEE. The CDR3 spells CASSWGEGGTSSYEQYF. The CDR3 nucleotides are TGTGCCAGCAGCTGGGGGGAAGGGGGCACCAGCTCCTACGAGCAGTACTTC.

The chain links TRBV7-9 to TRBJ2-5; D gene ambiguous. V dropped 5 bases and J dropped 2 bases, with 15 bases sitting between them. Germline values: CDR1 SEHNR, CDR2 FQNEAQ (reference sequence). This CDR3 is built from 15 residues. CDR3 protein: CASSRPTPTQETQYF. As DNA, the CDR3 is TGTGCCAGCAGCCGACCGACCCCGACTCAAGAGACCCAGTACTTC.

Here the CDR3 reads CASSLYRGTNTGELFF. In nucleotides, the CDR3 is TGTGCCAGCAGCTTATACCGGGGGACGAACACCGGGGAGCTGTTTTTT. The J gene is TRBJ2-2, the V gene TRBV7-6, with TRBD2 as a possible D gene (6 bases). This CDR3 has 16 residues. V was shortened by 2 bases and J by 0 bases, with 10 bases between the two germline ends. Germline lookup yields CDR1 SGHVS and CDR2 FNYEAQ.

The J gene is TRBJ2-7, the V gene TRBV4-1; TRBD2 agrees at 11 bases. V was pared by 1 base and J by 0 bases, with 8 bases of the junction left unmatched. Germline V gives CDR1 MGHRA, CDR2 YSYEKL. CDR3 length equals 18 residues. The CDR3 DNA follows: TGCGCCAGCAGCCAAGTTACTAGCGGGAGCCTAAGCTCCTACGAGCAGTACTTC. Protein product: CASSQVTSGSLSSYEQYF.

The rearrangement uses TRBV27 and TRBJ1-5; D may be TRBD1 (6 bases). This CDR3 comprises 17 residues. Germline V gives CDR1 MNHEY, CDR2 SMNVEV (reference sequence). V shed 2 bases and J shed 5 bases, with 19 bases lying between them. As DNA, the CDR3 is TGTGCCAGCAGTTTAAGTTGGGGAGCAGGGGTCCATCAGCCCCAGCATTTT. Protein: CASSLSWGAGVHQPQHF.

The genes are TRBV7-3 and TRBJ2-7, with D perhaps TRBD1 (6 bases). Germline CDR1 is SGHTA and CDR2 is FQGTGA. Trimming removed 0 bases from V and 3 bases from J, with 18 bases in between. CDR3 size: 17 residues. CDR3 nucleotide sequence: TGTGCCAGCAGCTTAACGGGGGCAGGGATGGGTTACTACGAGCAGTACTTC. Amino acids: CASSLTGAGMGYYEQYF.

The rearrangement links TRBV30 to TRBJ1-1, with a possible D match to TRBD1 (6 bases). The germline V and J ends were trimmed by 0 bases and 4 bases, with 12 bases remaining between them. The CDR3 spans 14 residues. Germline CDR1 reads GTSNPN; CDR2 reads SVGIG (reference sequence). The CDR3 nucleotides read TGTGCCTGGAGTGTCACAGGGCAAAGCACTGAAGCTTTCTTT. It codes for CAWSVTGQSTEAFF.

This chain joins TRBV7-2 and TRBJ2-1, with D uncertain. Germline V gives CDR1 SGHTA, CDR2 FQGNSA. This CDR3 is built from 14 residues. Deletions cut 2 bases from V and 3 bases from J, with 8 bases between. Here the CDR3 reads CASSLRPYYNEQFF. For the CDR3, the DNA is TGTGCCAGCAGCTTACGCCCCTACTACAATGAGCAGTTCTTC. The full variable domain, completed using reference TRBV7-2 and TRBJ2-1, is GAGVSQSPSNKVTEKGKDVELRCDPISGHTALYWYRQSLGQGLEFLIYFQGNSAPDKSGLPSDRFSAERTGGSVSTLTIQRTQQEDSAVYLCASSLRPYYNEQFFGPGTRLTVL.

The chain uses TRBV6-1 and TRBJ1-5; D is ambiguous. V lost 2 bases and J 3 bases, leaving 8 bases between the germline ends. The germline gives CDR1 MNHNS, CDR2 SASEGT. The CDR3 is 14 amino acids. The CDR3 loop reads CASSEPGFNQPQHF. The CDR3, as DNA: TGTGCCAGCAGTGAACCGGGTTTCAATCAGCCCCAGCATTTT.

The chain recombines TRBV4-1 with TRBJ2-2; D remains unclear. Germline CDR1 MGHRA, CDR2 YSYEKL. V gave up 6 bases and J gave up 5 bases, with 7 bases separating them. There are 12 residues in the CDR3. CDR3 nucleotides: TGCGCCAGCAGTCTAAATACCGGGGAGCTGTTTTTT. Residues: CASSLNTGELFF.

V usage is TRBV2 and J usage is TRBJ1-5; D is ambiguous. Germline CDR1 is SNHLY and CDR2 is FYNNEI. V lost 6 bases and J lost 0, with 12 bases in between. CDR3 length: 15 amino acids. CDR3 amino acids: CASRPRDYSNQPQHF. Here the CDR3 DNA reads TGTGCCAGCAGACCGAGGGATTATAGCAATCAGCCCCAGCATTTT. The whole variable domain, remainder taken from reference TRBV2 and TRBJ1-5, is EPEVTQTPSHQVTQMGQEVILRCVPISNHLYFYWYRQILGQKVEFLVSFYNNEISEKSEIFDDQFSVERPDGSNFTLKIRSTKLEDSAMYFCASRPRDYSNQPQHFGDGTRLSIL.

The gene calls are TRBV6-5 and TRBJ2-7; TRBD2 matches at 8 bases. Germline CDR1 is MNHEY and CDR2 is SVGAGI. The CDR3 extends over 14 amino acids. Losses at the gene ends were 8 bases for V and 4 bases for J; bases not matched to a gene: 10. The CDR3 is CASAPVAGFYEQYF. The CDR3 DNA sequence: TGTGCCAGCGCCCCTGTAGCGGGATTTTACGAGCAGTACTTC.

Notes on this clone: Other DNA sequences within the sample encode an identical CDR3. The V and J genes are TRBV28 and TRBJ1-1; maybe TRBD1 (5 bases). The CDR3 length is 13 residues. Trimming removed 6 bases at V and 4 bases at J, with 12 bases between. Germline loops: CDR1 MDHEN, CDR2 SYDVKM. CDR3 protein: CASRGGAGTEAFF. For the CDR3, the DNA is TGTGCCAGCAGGGGGGGAGCGGGCACTGAAGCTTTCTTT.

J is TRBJ1-5 and V is TRBV28, with D possibly matching TRBD1 (6 bases). Germline V gene data show CDR1 as MDHEN and CDR2 as SYDVKM. This CDR3 contains 16 residues. The V end was cut by 1 base, the J end by 1 base, with 11 bases between. Here the CDR3 DNA reads TGTGCCAGCAGTTTATTGGAAGGACAGAGCAATCAGCCCCAGCATTTT. Protein sequence: CASSLLEGQSNQPQHF. The whole variable domain, remainder taken from reference TRBV28 and TRBJ1-5, is DVKVTQSSRYLVKRTGEKVFLECVQDMDHENMFWYRQDPGLGLRLIYFSYDVKMKEKGDIPEGYSVSREKKERFSLILESASTNQTSMYLCASSLLEGQSNQPQHFGDGTRLSIL.

This chain connects TRBV6-1 to TRBJ2-1; 8 nucleotides line up with TRBD1. The V and J ends lost 4 bases and 5 bases, in that order; junction bases with no gene match: 4. This CDR3 contains 14 residues. CDR1 is MNHNS and CDR2 is SASEGT in the germline V gene. CDR3 region: CASSGTGSDNEQFF. The CDR3, as DNA: TGTGCCAGCAGTGGGACAGGGAGTGACAATGAGCAGTTCTTC.

This chain uses TRBV7-9 with TRBJ1-1, with D possibly being TRBD1 (5 bases). CDR3 length: 13 residues. In germline, CDR1 is SEHNR, CDR2 FQNEAQ (reference sequence). V was trimmed by 0 bases and J by 8 bases, leaving 10 bases between them. CDR3 in amino acids: CASSLAVGGEAFF. In DNA form, the CDR3 reads TGTGCCAGCAGCTTAGCCGTTGGGGGGGAAGCTTTCTTT.

The J gene is TRBJ2-3, the V gene TRBV28, with no clear D. The CDR3 extends over 13 amino acids. The germline gives CDR1 MDHEN, CDR2 SYDVKM. V gave up 5 bases and J gave up 3 bases, with 9 bases separating them. The CDR3 DNA follows: TGTGCCAGCAGTCCCCACTGGACAGATACGCAGTATTTT. Translated: CASSPHWTDTQYF.

This chain uses TRBV27 with TRBJ2-7; no firm D call. This CDR3 has 13 residues. Germline loops: CDR1 MNHEY, CDR2 SMNVEV (reference sequence). V was cut by 0 bases and J by 3 bases, with 6 bases left in between. The CDR3 bases are TGTGCCAGCAGTTTATCCCCCGTCTACGAGCAGTACTTC. Translation: CASSLSPVYEQYF.

This chain uses TRBV18 with TRBJ2-2; TRBD2 matches at 9 bases. V was pared by 3 bases and J by 3 bases, with 20 bases of the junction left unmatched. CDR3 length: 21 residues. Germline CDR1 and CDR2: KGHSH and LQKENI. The CDR3 is CASSPSRLAAESIRDTGELFF. The DNA of the CDR3 is TGTGCCAGCTCACCCTCGCGACTAGCGGCCGAGTCTATTAGGGACACCGGGGAGCTGTTTTTT.

V usage is TRBV7-9 and J usage is TRBJ1-1, with a tentative D call TRBD1 (5 bases). The length of the CDR3 is 12 residues. Looked up from germline, CDR1 is SEHNR and CDR2 is FQNEAQ (reference sequence). Trimming shortened V by 5 bases and J by 5 bases, and 9 bases separated the two germline ends. CDR3 bases: TGTGCCAGCAGCCCGACAGATACTGAAGCTTTCTTT. This codes for CASSPTDTEAFF.